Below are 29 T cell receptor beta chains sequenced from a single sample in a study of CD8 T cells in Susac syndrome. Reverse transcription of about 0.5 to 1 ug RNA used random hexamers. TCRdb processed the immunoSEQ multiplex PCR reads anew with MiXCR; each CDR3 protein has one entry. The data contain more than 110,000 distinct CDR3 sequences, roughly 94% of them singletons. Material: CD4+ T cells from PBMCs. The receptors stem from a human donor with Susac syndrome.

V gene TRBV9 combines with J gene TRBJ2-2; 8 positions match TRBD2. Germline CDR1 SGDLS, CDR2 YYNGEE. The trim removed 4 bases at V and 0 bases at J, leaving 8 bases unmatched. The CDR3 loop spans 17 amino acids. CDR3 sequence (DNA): TGTGCCAGCAGCCGATTAGCGGGAACCACGAACACCGGGGAGCTGTTTTTT. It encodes CASSRLAGTTNTGELFF.

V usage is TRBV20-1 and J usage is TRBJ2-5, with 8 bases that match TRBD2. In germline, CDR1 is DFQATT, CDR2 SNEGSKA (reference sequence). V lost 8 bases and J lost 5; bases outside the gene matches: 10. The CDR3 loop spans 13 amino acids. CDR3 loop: CSSTGTSWETQYF. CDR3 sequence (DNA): TGCAGTTCTACGGGGACTAGTTGGGAGACCCAGTACTTC.

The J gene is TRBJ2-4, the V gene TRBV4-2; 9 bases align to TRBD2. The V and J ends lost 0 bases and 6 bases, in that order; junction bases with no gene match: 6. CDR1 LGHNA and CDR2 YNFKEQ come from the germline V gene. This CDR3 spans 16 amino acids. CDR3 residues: CASSQDLALAGNIQYF. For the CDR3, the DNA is TGTGCCAGCAGCCAAGATCTGGCACTAGCGGGAAACATTCAGTACTTC.

The CDR3 region is CASSPLAGGHSYNEQFF. CDR3 bases: TGTGCCAGCAGCCCACTAGCGGGAGGGCATTCCTACAATGAGCAGTTCTTC. This rearrangement joins TRBV7-2 to TRBJ2-1; TRBD2 matches 13 bases. With 5 bases clipped from V and 1 base from J, the junction kept 5 bases outside the gene matches. Germline V CDR1 and CDR2: SGHTA, FQGNSA. The CDR3 extends over 17 amino acids.

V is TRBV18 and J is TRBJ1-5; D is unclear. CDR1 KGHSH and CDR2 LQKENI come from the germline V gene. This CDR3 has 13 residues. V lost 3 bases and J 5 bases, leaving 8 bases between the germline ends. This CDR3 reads CASSPKGDQPQHF. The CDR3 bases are TGTGCCAGCTCACCTAAGGGCGATCAGCCCCAGCATTTT.

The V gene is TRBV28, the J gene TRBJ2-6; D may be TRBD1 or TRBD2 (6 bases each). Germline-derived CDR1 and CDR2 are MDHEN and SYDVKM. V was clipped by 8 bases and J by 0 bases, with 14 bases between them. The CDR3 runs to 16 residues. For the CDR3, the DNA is TGTGCCAGCCGGAAGGGGGGCATCTCTGGGGCCAACGTCCTGACTTTC. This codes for CASRKGGISGANVLTF.

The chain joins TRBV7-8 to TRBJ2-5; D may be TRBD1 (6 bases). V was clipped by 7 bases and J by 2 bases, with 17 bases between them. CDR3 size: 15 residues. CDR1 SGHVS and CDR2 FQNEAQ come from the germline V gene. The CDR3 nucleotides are TGTGCCAGCATCAGGAGCAAAGGACAGCAAGAGACCCAGTACTTC. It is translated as CASIRSKGQQETQYF.

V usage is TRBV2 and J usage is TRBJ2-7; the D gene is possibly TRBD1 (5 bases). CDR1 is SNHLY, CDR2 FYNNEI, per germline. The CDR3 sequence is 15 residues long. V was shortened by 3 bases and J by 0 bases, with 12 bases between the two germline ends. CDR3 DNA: TGTGCCAGCAGTGATGTTGCCAGGGACTCCTACGAGCAGTACTTC. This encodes CASSDVARDSYEQYF.

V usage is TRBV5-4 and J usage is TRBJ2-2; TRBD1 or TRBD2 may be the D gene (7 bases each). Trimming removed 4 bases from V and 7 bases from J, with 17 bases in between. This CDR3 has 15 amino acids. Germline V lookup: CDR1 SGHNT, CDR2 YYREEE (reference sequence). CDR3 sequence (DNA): TGTGCCAGCAGCCAAACAGGGGAGGGCAGCGGGGAGCTGTTTTTT. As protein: CASSQTGEGSGELFF. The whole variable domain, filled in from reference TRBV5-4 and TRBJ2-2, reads ETGVTQSPTHLIKTRGQQVTLRCSSQSGHNTVSWYQQALGQGPQFIFQYYREEENGRGNFPPRFSGLQFPNYSSELNVNALELDDSALYLCASSQTGEGSGELFFGEGSRLTVL.

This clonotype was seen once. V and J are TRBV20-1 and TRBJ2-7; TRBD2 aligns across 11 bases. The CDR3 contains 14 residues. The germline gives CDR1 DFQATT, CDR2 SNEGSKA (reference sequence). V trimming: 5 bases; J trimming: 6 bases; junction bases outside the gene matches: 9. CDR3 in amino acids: CSAAGLAEAGEQYF. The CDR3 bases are TGCAGTGCTGCGGGACTAGCGGAGGCGGGCGAGCAGTACTTC.

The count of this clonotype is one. This chain's CDR3 is CASIFQMGCRHQPQHF. The DNA of the CDR3 is TGTGCCAGCATCTTCCAAATGGGGTGTCGTCATCAGCCCCAGCATTTT. V usage is TRBV5-5 and J usage is TRBJ1-5; D unresolved. CDR1 is SGHKS, CDR2 YYEKEE, per germline (reference sequence). CDR3 size: 16 residues. V lost 6 bases, J lost 5 bases, and 21 bases lay in between.

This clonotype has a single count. For the CDR3, the DNA is TGTGCCTGGAGTGTAAGGGGTAGCGGGAGCTATCCCAACAATGAGCAGTTCTTC. It encodes CAWSVRGSGSYPNNEQFF. This chain uses TRBV30 with TRBJ2-1; the match to TRBD2 covers 9 bases. The V and J ends lost 0 bases and 5 bases, in that order; junction bases with no gene match: 14. Germline lookup yields CDR1 GTSNPN and CDR2 SVGIG (reference sequence). This CDR3 region has 18 residues.

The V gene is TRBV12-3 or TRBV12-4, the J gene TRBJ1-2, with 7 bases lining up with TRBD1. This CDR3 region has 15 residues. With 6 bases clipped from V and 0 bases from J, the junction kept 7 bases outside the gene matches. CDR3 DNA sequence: TGTGCCAGCAGCCCGGGACAGCGATCTAACTATGGCTACACCTTC. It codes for CASSPGQRSNYGYTF.

The CDR3 sequence is CASSFTRQGNEKLFF. The CDR3 DNA reads as TGTGCCAGCAGTTTTACTAGACAGGGGAATGAAAAACTGTTTTTT. The V gene is TRBV27, the J gene TRBJ1-4, with 8 positions matching TRBD1. In germline, CDR1 is MNHEY, CDR2 SMNVEV (reference sequence). V shed 3 bases, J shed 5 bases, and the junction held 5 bases outside the gene matches. CDR3 length: 15 residues.

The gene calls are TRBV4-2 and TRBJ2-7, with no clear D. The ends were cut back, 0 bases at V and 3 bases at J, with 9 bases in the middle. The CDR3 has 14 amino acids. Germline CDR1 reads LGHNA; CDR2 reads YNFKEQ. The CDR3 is CASSQDTESYEQYF. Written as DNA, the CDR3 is TGTGCCAGCAGCCAAGATACCGAGAGCTACGAGCAGTACTTC.

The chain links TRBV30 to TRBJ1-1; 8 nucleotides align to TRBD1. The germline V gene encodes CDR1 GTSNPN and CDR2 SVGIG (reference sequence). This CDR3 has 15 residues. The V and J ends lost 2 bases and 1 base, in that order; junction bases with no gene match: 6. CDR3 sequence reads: CAWSPGTGKNTEAFF. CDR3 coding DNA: TGTGCCTGGAGTCCAGGGACAGGAAAGAACACTGAAGCTTTCTTT.

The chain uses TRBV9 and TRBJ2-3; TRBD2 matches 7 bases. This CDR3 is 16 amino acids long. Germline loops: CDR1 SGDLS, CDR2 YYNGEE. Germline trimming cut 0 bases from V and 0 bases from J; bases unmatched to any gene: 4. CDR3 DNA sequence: TGTGCCAGCAGCGTAGCGCCTAGCGGAAGCACAGATACGCAGTATTTT. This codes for CASSVAPSGSTDTQYF.

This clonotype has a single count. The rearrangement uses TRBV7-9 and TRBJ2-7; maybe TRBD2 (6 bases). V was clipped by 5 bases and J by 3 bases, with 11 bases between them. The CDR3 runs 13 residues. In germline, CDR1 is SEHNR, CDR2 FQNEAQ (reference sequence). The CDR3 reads CASSPAGNYEQYF. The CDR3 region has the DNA TGTGCCAGCAGCCCGGCGGGGAACTACGAGCAGTACTTC. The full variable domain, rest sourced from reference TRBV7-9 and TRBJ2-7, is DTGVSQNPRHKITKRGQNVTFRCDPISEHNRLYWYRQTLGQGPEFLTYFQNEAQLEKSRLLSDRFSAERPKGSFSTLEIQRTEQGDSAMYLCASSPAGNYEQYFGPGTRLTVT.

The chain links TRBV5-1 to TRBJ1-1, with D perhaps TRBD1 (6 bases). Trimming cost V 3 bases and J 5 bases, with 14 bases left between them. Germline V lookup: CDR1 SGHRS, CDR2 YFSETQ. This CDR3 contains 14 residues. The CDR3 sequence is CASSSLGAVTEAFF. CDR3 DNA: TGCGCCAGCAGCTCGCTGGGGGCGGTAACTGAAGCTTTCTTT.

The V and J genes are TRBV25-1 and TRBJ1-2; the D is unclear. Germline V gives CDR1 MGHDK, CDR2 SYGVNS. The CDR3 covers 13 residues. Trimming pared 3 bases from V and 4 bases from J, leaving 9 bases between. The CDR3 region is CASSDGRAYGYTF. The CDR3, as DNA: TGTGCCAGCAGTGACGGACGGGCCTATGGCTACACCTTC.

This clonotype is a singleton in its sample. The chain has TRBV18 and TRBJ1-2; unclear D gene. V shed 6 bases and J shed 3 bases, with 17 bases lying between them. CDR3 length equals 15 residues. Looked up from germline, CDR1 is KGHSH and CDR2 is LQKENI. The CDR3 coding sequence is TGTGCCAGCTCTCCCCGGGGAGGGAATGACTATGGCTACACCTTC. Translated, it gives CASSPRGGNDYGYTF.

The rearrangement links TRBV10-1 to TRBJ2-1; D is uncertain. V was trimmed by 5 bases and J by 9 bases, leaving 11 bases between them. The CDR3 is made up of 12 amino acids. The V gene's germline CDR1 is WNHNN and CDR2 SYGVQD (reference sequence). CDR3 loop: CASSRGSSEQFF. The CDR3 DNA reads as TGCGCCAGCAGTCGAGGTTCTAGTGAGCAGTTCTTC.

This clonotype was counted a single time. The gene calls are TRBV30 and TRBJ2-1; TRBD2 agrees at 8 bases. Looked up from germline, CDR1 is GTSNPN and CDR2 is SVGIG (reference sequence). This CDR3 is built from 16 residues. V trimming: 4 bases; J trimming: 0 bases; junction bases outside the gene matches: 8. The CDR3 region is CAWTSGPRSSYNEQFF. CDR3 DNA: TGTGCCTGGACTAGCGGGCCCAGAAGCTCCTACAATGAGCAGTTCTTC.

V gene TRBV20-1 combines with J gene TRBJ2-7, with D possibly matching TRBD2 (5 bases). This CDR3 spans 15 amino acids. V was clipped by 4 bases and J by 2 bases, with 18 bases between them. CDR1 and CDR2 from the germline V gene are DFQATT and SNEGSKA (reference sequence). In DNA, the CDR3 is TGCAGTGCTACGGAACCCGGGGAAGCGGCCTACGAGCAGTACTTC. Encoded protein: CSATEPGEAAYEQYF.

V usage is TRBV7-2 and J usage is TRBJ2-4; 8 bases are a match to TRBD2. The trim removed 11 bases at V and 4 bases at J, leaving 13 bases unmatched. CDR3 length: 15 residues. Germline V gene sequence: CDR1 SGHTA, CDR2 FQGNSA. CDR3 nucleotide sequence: TGTGCCCCGCCCGCGGGGGGATCGCCTAAAAACATTCAGTACTTC. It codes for CAPPAGGSPKNIQYF.

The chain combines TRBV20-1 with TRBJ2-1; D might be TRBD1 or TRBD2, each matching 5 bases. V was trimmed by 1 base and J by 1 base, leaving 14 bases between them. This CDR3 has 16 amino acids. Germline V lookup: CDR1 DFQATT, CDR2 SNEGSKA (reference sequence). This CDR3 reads CSARARDAPSYNEQFF. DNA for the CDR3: TGCAGTGCTAGAGCTCGGGACGCGCCGTCCTACAATGAGCAGTTCTTC.

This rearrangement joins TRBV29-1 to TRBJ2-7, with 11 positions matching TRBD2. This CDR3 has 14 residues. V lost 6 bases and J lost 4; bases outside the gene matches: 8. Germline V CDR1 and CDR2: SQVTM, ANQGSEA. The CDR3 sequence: CSVSAGTSGYEQYF. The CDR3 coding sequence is TGCAGCGTCTCCGCCGGGACTAGCGGTTACGAGCAGTACTTC.

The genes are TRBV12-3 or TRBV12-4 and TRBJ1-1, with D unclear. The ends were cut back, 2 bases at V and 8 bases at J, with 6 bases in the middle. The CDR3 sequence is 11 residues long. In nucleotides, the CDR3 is TGTGCCAGCAGTTTAAGGAAAGAAGCTTTCTTT. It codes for CASSLRKEAFF.

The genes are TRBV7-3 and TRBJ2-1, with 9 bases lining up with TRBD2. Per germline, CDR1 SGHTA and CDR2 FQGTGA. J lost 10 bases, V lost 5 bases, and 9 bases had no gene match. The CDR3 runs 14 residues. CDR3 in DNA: TGTGCCAGCAGCCCGAGCGGGAGGACTGAGGAGCAGTTCTTC. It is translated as CASSPSGRTEEQFF.